This TCR beta chain was found in a study of shared clonotypes between healthy human individuals (TCRdb year 2020). Study-wide context: The cohort comprised a couple of women and three men aged 18 to 49 years. Blood TCR repertoires of about 5 healthy adults were deeply sequenced to estimate repertoire size and the extent of clonotype sharing between individuals. To increase sequencing depth and limit assay-specific biases, different laboratories used diverse techniques to prepare libraries and sequence TCR repertoires. Each donor's leukapheresis produced roughly between roughly 0.94 and 9.5 billion PBMCs. For each donor, three plates each were used for CD4 naive and CD4 memory, two plates were used for CD8 naive, and one plate was used for CD8 memory.

The donors were healthy, HIV-negative adults with no recently reported acute infections or vaccinations. All donors were Caucasian adults living in Nashville, Tennessee, USA. CD4+ T cells were enriched by magnetic negative selection; naive cells were then positively selected on CD45RA, and the negative fraction formed the memory subset. Blood was obtained by leukapheresis, after which PBMCs were separated by Ficoll-Histopaque density gradient centrifugation and cryopreserved in liquid nitrogen vapor phase. Analytical flow cytometry was used to check the purity and quantity of every magnetically sorted T cell population. Genomic DNA was isolated from each sorted fraction and quantified by UV absorbance on a Nanodrop 2000c. Using the deep immunoSEQ assay, TCR CDR3 regions were amplified from genomic DNA by multiplex PCR. Extracted genomic DNA from each cell subset was spread evenly across all wells of several immunoSEQ 96-well plates, with each plate serving as a replicate. Each replicate PCR for sorted subsets received 150 to 250 ng genomic DNA, equal to about 29,000 T cell genomes. Purified libraries were quantified with a Qubit 3.0 fluorometer, sized on a Bioanalyzer 2100, and re-quantified with the KAPA Library Quantification kit. A separate single-read 150-cycle Illumina NextSeq 550 flow cell was used to sequence each immunoSEQ 96-well plate. As for how the authors treated the data: Because the immunoSEQ output included only junctional sequences and no quality scores, the filtering could not be the same as the filtering used for full-length reads. To assign V/J genes and CDR3, sequences were annotated against IMGT germline references using PyIR, a Python wrapper for IgBLAST v1.9. Any read was removed if the V/J assignment was weak (E-value above 1e-6), the CDR3 was missing, or the read contained stop codons, out-of-frame junctions, or ambiguous translated residues. V3J clonotypes were defined as sequences sharing an identical inferred V gene, J gene, and CDR3 amino acid sequence. Percentage overlap between repertoires was computed as shared unique clonotypes divided by the size of the smaller repertoire. Three approaches were used to assess repertoire richness: RTK rarefaction, the Chao1 estimator, and Recon v2.1 estimates of unobserved clonotypes. Generation probabilities for all TCRbeta clonotypes obtained by the gDNA method from a handful of donors were computed using OLGA. In its TCRdb copy, this immuneACCESS table keeps in-frame sequences only and misses some clones. Where compared with another copy, unresolved V genes explain less than half of these, and the others have no known cause. V, J and clone size are those of that table, while D and trimming were read from the DNA. This sample comprises about 680,000 clones, 72% of them detected only once. The top ten constitute around 2% of the sample.

With respect to this clone: The antigen this receptor binds is unknown. Base qualities are not recorded, but no much larger clone differs from it by a single base.

Summary of the overall study and its limitations: Even with the large sequencing depth, rarefaction of the sorted-subset datasets indicated that sequencing was incomplete. Across several donors, around 5.4% of naive CD4, over 3% of naive CD8, 2.3% of memory CD4, and approximately 0.4% of memory CD8 clonotypes were shared. Compared with non-shared clonotypes, the clonotypes found in all four sorted-subset donors had higher generation probabilities. Only blood was sampled, and tissue TCR repertoires likely differ from those in blood. Because the study included a small number of donors, the genetic and exposure-history diversity represented was limited. Based on pairwise subsampling, the degree of clonotype sharing among donors was expected to be affected by sequencing depth. Naive subsets generally had larger estimated clonotype richness than memory subsets did.

V is trimmed back by 4 bases and J by 3 bases, and the junction contains 4 bases that no gene match accounts for. The CDR3 covers 15 residues, taking in both the cysteine and the phenylalanine. Just the 45-base CDR3 DNA is kept, in frame starting at base 1. CDR1 and CDR2, looked up from the germline V gene, are SGHVS and FQNEAQ. The TCR comes from a woman aged 30 to 39 in good health. The specimen was memory CD4+ T cells sorted from blood. Interpreted using the paper, the cell subset or site label stands for: CD45RA-negative fraction. Rearrangement joined TRBV7-8 to TRBJ2-2, with TRBD1 matching 8 junction bases. The CDR3 here reads CASSSRGRDTGELFF. Here is the DNA: TGTGCCAGCAGCTCCAGGGGGCGTGACACCGGGGAGCTGTTTTTT. When the CDR3 is completed using the reference TRBV7-8 and TRBJ2-2 genes on either side, the full variable domain is GAGVSQSPRYKVAKRGQDVALRCDPISGHVSLFWYQQALGQGPEFLTYFQNEAQLDKSGLPSDRFFAERPEGSVSTLKIQRTQQEDSAVYLCASSSRGRDTGELFFGEGSRLTVL.